Each of the 32 T cell receptor beta chains below was sequenced from the same sample in a study of control samples from healthy donors and cancer patients. Repertoires were generated with immunoSEQ multiplex PCR, while TCRdb's copy carries only in-frame clones and drops some. In the table there are 200,000 or so clones, 85% to 95% of which are singletons. Input material: blood. These receptors all stem from a man aged 50 or older in good health.

The gene calls are TRBV28 and TRBJ1-4; no definite D call. Deletions cut 4 bases from V and 0 bases from J, with 6 bases between. Germline values: CDR1 MDHEN, CDR2 SYDVKM. The CDR3 is 14 amino acids. CDR3 region: CASSSPATNEKLFF. CDR3 DNA: TGTGCCAGCAGTTCCCCAGCAACTAATGAAAAACTGTTTTTT.

The chain has TRBV6-2 or TRBV6-3 and TRBJ1-4; TRBD1 agrees at 12 bases. Germline CDR1 and CDR2: MNHEY and SVGEGT. The CDR3 loop spans 17 amino acids. Unmatched junction bases numbered 6, after V lost 2 bases and J lost 5 bases. The chain's CDR3 is CASSYNAGQGANEKLFF. The CDR3 DNA is TGTGCCAGCAGTTACAACGCGGGACAGGGGGCAAATGAAAAACTGTTTTTT.

CDR3 nucleotides: TGTGCCAGCAGTCCGACGGACAGTTCCTACGAGCAGTACTTC. It yields the protein CASSPTDSSYEQYF. The V call is TRBV27, the J call TRBJ2-7; tentatively, D is TRBD1 (6 bases). With 5 bases removed from V and 1 base from J, the gap between germline ends came to 12 bases. In germline, CDR1 is MNHEY, CDR2 SMNVEV (reference sequence). The CDR3 contains 14 residues.

This rearrangement joins TRBV7-8 to TRBJ1-4; possibly TRBD1 for D (5 bases). The CDR3 contains 15 residues. Germline CDR1 SGHVS, CDR2 FQNEAQ. Trimming stripped 5 bases from V and 5 bases from J, with 15 bases between. In DNA form, the CDR3 reads TGTGCCAGCAGCCTAATTGGGGAGGGGAATGAAAAACTGTTTTTT. Its translation is CASSLIGEGNEKLFF. Variable domain in full (rest from reference TRBV7-8 and TRBJ1-4): GAGVSQSPRYKVAKRGQDVALRCDPISGHVSLFWYQQALGQGPEFLTYFQNEAQLDKSGLPSDRFFAERPEGSVSTLKIQRTQQEDSAVYLCASSLIGEGNEKLFFGSGTQLSVL.

The chain joins TRBV5-1 to TRBJ1-2, with D maybe TRBD1 (6 bases). Per the germline V gene, CDR1 is SGHRS and CDR2 is YFSETQ. This CDR3 region has 14 residues. V gave up 2 bases and J gave up 7 bases, with 15 bases separating them. The CDR3 loop is CASSLGQGTLGYTF. Written as DNA, the CDR3 is TGCGCCAGCAGCTTAGGGCAGGGGACCCTTGGCTACACCTTC.

The chain recombines TRBV28 with TRBJ2-2; D is uncertain. CDR1 MDHEN and CDR2 SYDVKM come from the germline V gene. Trimming stripped 10 bases from V and 6 bases from J, with 21 bases between. The CDR3 extends over 15 amino acids. The CDR3 DNA follows: TGTGCCACCCAACAAACGGACGGTACTGCCGGGGAGCTGTTTTTT. Translated: CATQQTDGTAGELFF.

V usage is TRBV5-4 and J usage is TRBJ1-1; D uncertain. V was clipped by 0 bases and J by 1 base, with 4 bases between them. In germline, CDR1 is SGHNT, CDR2 YYREEE (reference sequence). This CDR3 has 13 residues. CDR3 protein: CASSLEPNTEAFF. In DNA form, the CDR3 reads TGTGCCAGCAGCTTGGAACCGAACACTGAAGCTTTCTTT.

The chain employs TRBV13 and TRBJ2-7; 7 nucleotides match TRBD1. Germline CDR1 reads PRHDT; CDR2 reads FYEKMQ (reference sequence). After removal of 0 bases from V and 3 bases from J, the junction contained 5 bases not matched to a gene. The CDR3 is 15 amino acids. The CDR3 protein is CASSLGRQGVYEQYF. CDR3 in DNA: TGTGCCAGCAGCTTAGGAAGACAGGGTGTCTACGAGCAGTACTTC.

The rearrangement uses TRBV24-1 and TRBJ1-5; 8 bases align to TRBD1. The CDR3 contains 16 residues. The V gene end was trimmed by 2 bases and the J gene end by 3 bases; junction bases not matched to a gene: 5. Germline-derived CDR1 and CDR2 are KGHDR and SFDVKD. CDR3 sequence reads: CATSDSWTGTNQPQHF. The CDR3 DNA is TGTGCCACCAGTGATTCTTGGACAGGGACCAATCAGCCCCAGCATTTT.

The CDR3 nucleotides read TGTGCCAGCAGTCTTTCATCAGGGGGGCAGGGGCAGCCCCAGCATTTT. Its protein product is CASSLSSGGQGQPQHF. This sequence joins TRBV3-1 (or the pseudogene TRBV3-2) and TRBJ1-5; 7 bases are shared with TRBD1. Per the germline V gene, CDR1 is LGHDT and CDR2 is YNNKEL (reference sequence). The CDR3 is 16 residues long. With 6 bases clipped from V and 7 bases from J, the junction kept 15 bases outside the gene matches.

The genes are TRBV30 and TRBJ2-3, with D unclear. There are 13 residues in the CDR3. Germline V gene data show CDR1 as GTSNPN and CDR2 as SVGIG (reference sequence). Trimming took 3 bases from V and 1 from J, leaving 8 bases between them. The CDR3: CAWSRPGTDTQYF. CDR3 nucleotides: TGTGCCTGGAGCAGACCGGGCACAGATACGCAGTATTTT.

The CDR3 nucleotides are TGTGCCAGCAGTAGGGGGCCACTTGAGCAGTTCTTC. Amino acids: CASSRGPLEQFF. This chain connects TRBV6-5 to TRBJ2-1; TRBD1 aligns across 7 bases. Germline values: CDR1 MNHEY, CDR2 SVGAGI. The junction had 4 bases not matched to a gene; V was cut back by 5 bases and J by 9 bases. This CDR3 contains 12 residues.

The chain joins TRBV6-5 to TRBJ1-1; TRBD1 matches 7 bases. V shed 4 bases, J shed 8 bases, and the junction held 7 bases outside the gene matches. The CDR3 totals 13 residues. The germline CDR1 and CDR2 sequences are MNHEY and SVGAGI. The CDR3 here is CASSSMTGREAFF. DNA for the CDR3: TGTGCCAGCAGTTCCATGACAGGGAGGGAAGCTTTCTTT.

The V gene is TRBV5-6, the J gene TRBJ1-2, with no clear D. With 4 bases removed from V and 5 bases from J, the gap between germline ends came to 21 bases. Per the germline V gene, CDR1 is SGHDT and CDR2 is YYEEEE. The CDR3 totals 16 residues. The CDR3 sequence: CASSPEQDVPPYGYTF. DNA for the CDR3: TGTGCCAGCAGCCCGGAGCAGGACGTTCCCCCGTATGGCTACACCTTC.

CDR3 amino acids: CSVYSLRGVTDTQYF. CDR3 sequence (DNA): TGCAGCGTCTATTCTTTACGGGGGGTCACAGATACGCAGTATTTT. This rearrangement joins TRBV29-1 to TRBJ2-3; TRBD2 matches 7 bases. The length of the CDR3 is 15 residues. V trimming: 6 bases; J trimming: 2 bases; junction bases outside the gene matches: 11. In germline, CDR1 is SQVTM, CDR2 ANQGSEA.

The genes are TRBV30 and TRBJ2-1, with D perhaps TRBD1 or TRBD2 (5 bases each). The V end lost 0 bases, the J end lost 4 bases, and 13 bases lay between the germline ends. CDR1 is GTSNPN and CDR2 is SVGIG in the germline V gene (reference sequence). The CDR3 covers 15 residues. CDR3 residues: CAWSVDPGPYNEQFF. CDR3 sequence (DNA): TGTGCCTGGAGTGTAGACCCGGGACCATACAATGAGCAGTTCTTC.

V and J are TRBV4-1 and TRBJ2-7; a possible D gene is TRBD1 (5 bases). The CDR3 has 16 amino acids. Germline V gives CDR1 MGHRA, CDR2 YSYEKL. V gave up 0 bases and J gave up 4 bases, with 16 bases separating them. This CDR3 is CASSQDIWPGSYEQYF. In nucleotides, the CDR3 is TGCGCCAGCAGCCAAGATATTTGGCCAGGGTCGTACGAGCAGTACTTC.

This clone was picked up one time. The chain has TRBV5-6 and TRBJ1-1, with D possibly matching TRBD1 (6 bases). The CDR3 has 17 residues. V was trimmed by 2 bases and J by 0 bases, leaving 17 bases between them. CDR1 is SGHDT and CDR2 is YYEEEE in the germline V gene. The CDR3 nucleotides are TGTGCCAGCAGCTTCCTAAAAGTAGGACAGTTGAACACTGAAGCTTTCTTT. Its translation: CASSFLKVGQLNTEAFF.

The V and J genes are TRBV18 and TRBJ2-1; D possibly matches TRBD1 or TRBD2 (7 bases each). Trimming stripped 2 bases from V and 4 bases from J, with 15 bases between. Germline-derived CDR1 and CDR2 are KGHSH and LQKENI. This CDR3 spans 16 amino acids. CDR3 bases: TGTGCCAGCTCACCAGGTCAGCGGGACAGATACAATGAGCAGTTCTTC. It encodes CASSPGQRDRYNEQFF.

The V call is TRBV28, the J call TRBJ1-2; unclear D gene. The germline gives CDR1 MDHEN, CDR2 SYDVKM. With 3 bases removed from V and 7 bases from J, the gap between germline ends came to 9 bases. The CDR3 has 12 residues. The DNA of the CDR3 is TGTGCCAGCAGTTTTTTGATTGGTGGCTACACCTTC. Its translation is CASSFLIGGYTF.

The chain uses TRBV27 and TRBJ2-1, with TRBD2 matching over 10 bases. The CDR3 covers 17 residues. The germline gives CDR1 MNHEY, CDR2 SMNVEV (reference sequence). The trim removed 6 bases at V and 7 bases at J, leaving 15 bases unmatched. CDR3 bases: TGTGCCAGCAGGGATCCTAGCGGGGGCTCACTAGCAAATGAGCAGTTCTTC. Protein product: CASRDPSGGSLANEQFF.

The genes are TRBV6-5 and TRBJ2-7, with D unclear. Trimming left V 0 bases short and J 3 bases short, with 6 bases between. Germline V gene sequence: CDR1 MNHEY, CDR2 SVGAGI. This CDR3 spans 13 amino acids. DNA for the CDR3: TGTGCCAGCAGTTACTCGAAGGGCTACGAGCAGTACGTC. Translating it yields CASSYSKGYEQYV.

This rearrangement joins TRBV24-1 to TRBJ1-5; D may be TRBD1 (6 bases). In germline, CDR1 is KGHDR, CDR2 SFDVKD. V was cut by 1 base and J by 3 bases, with 9 bases left in between. The CDR3 is 15 residues long. The CDR3 loop is CATSDLGGTNQPQHF. The CDR3 DNA follows: TGTGCCACCAGTGATTTAGGGGGAACCAATCAGCCCCAGCATTTT.

V and J are TRBV27 and TRBJ1-6, with D possibly matching TRBD1 (6 bases). V lost 6 bases to trimming and J lost 0 bases, with 15 bases between them. This CDR3 has 17 amino acids. Germline V CDR1 and CDR2: MNHEY, SMNVEV (reference sequence). The CDR3 here is CASRGGPGSSYNSPLHF. The CDR3 DNA reads as TGTGCCAGCAGGGGGGGCCCCGGGAGCTCCTATAATTCACCCCTCCACTTT.

V and J are TRBV11-1 and TRBJ2-2; no definite D call. This CDR3 comprises 11 residues. V lost 5 bases and J lost 7, with 5 bases in between. The germline gives CDR1 SGHAT, CDR2 FQDESV (reference sequence). This CDR3 is CASSLIGELFF. CDR3 coding DNA: TGTGCCAGCAGCCTTATCGGGGAGCTGTTTTTT.

Note on this clone: This specimen includes other DNA sequences encoding the same CDR3. This chain connects TRBV5-1 to TRBJ2-2; possibly TRBD2 for D (7 bases). The CDR3 contains 17 residues. Trimming removed 4 bases from V and 7 bases from J, with 23 bases in between. Germline V lookup: CDR1 SGHRS, CDR2 YFSETQ. In nucleotides, the CDR3 is TGCGCCAGCAGCCTTGGGGGGACGCGGGGGCGCGGCGGGGAGCTGTTTTTT. This codes for CASSLGGTRGRGGELFF.

The V call is TRBV19, the J call TRBJ1-3; the D is unclear. This CDR3 contains 14 residues. Trimming pared 5 bases from V and 0 bases from J, leaving 8 bases between. Germline V gene lookup returns CDR1 LNHDA and CDR2 SQIVND (reference sequence). The CDR3 region is CASSRTNSGNTIYF. The CDR3 coding sequence is TGTGCCAGTAGTCGGACCAACTCTGGAAACACCATATATTTT.

The chain uses TRBV2 and TRBJ2-3; D is undetermined. The CDR3 covers 16 residues. Germline CDR1 reads SNHLY; CDR2 reads FYNNEI. Trimming stripped 6 bases from V and 0 bases from J, with 16 bases between. CDR3 region: CASSPDFVKSTDTQYF. CDR3 DNA: TGTGCCAGCAGCCCCGACTTTGTAAAAAGCACAGATACGCAGTATTTT.

The rearrangement joins TRBV5-1 to TRBJ2-1; 7 bases agree with TRBD1. V dropped 4 bases and J dropped 1; count of bases not matched to a gene: 5. There are 15 residues in the CDR3. Per germline, CDR1 SGHRS and CDR2 YFSETQ. The CDR3 reads CASSPRQGSYNEQFF. The CDR3 DNA reads TGCGCCAGCAGCCCCAGACAGGGTTCCTACAATGAGCAGTTCTTC.

The V gene is TRBV5-5, the J gene TRBJ1-3; tentatively, D is TRBD1 (6 bases). Looked up from germline, CDR1 is SGHKS and CDR2 is YYEKEE (reference sequence). V lost 6 bases, J lost 4 bases, and 20 bases lay in between. The CDR3 loop spans 16 amino acids. CDR3 amino acids: CASTGVTGYSGNTIYF. The CDR3, as DNA: TGTGCCAGCACTGGGGTTACAGGGTATAGCGGAAACACCATATATTTT.

V gene TRBV5-1 combines with J gene TRBJ2-5; 7 nucleotides match TRBD2. Germline CDR1 SGHRS, CDR2 YFSETQ. The CDR3 contains 15 residues. J was trimmed by 5 bases and V by 3 bases; bases with no gene match: 10. The DNA for the CDR3 is TGCGCCAGCAGCTATTGGGAGGGTTTGAGGGAGACCCAGTACTTC. Protein: CASSYWEGLRETQYF.

The rearrangement uses TRBV24-1 and TRBJ1-5, with 7 bases matching TRBD1. The CDR3 is 13 residues long. The germline V gene encodes CDR1 KGHDR and CDR2 SFDVKD. V lost 11 bases to trimming and J lost 7 bases; unmatched junction nucleotides: 10. In nucleotides, the CDR3 is TGTGCCATCTCCGGACAGGCAGGCCAGCCCCAGCATTTT. Translating it yields CAISGQAGQPQHF.